This TCR beta chain comes out of a study of T-cell reconstitution after alpha-beta-depleted transplantation in children. Construction of the TCRbeta library involved unique molecular identifiers. A single record per CDR3 protein comes from TCRdb applying MiXCR to the PCR reads. The sample lists about 610,000 distinct CDR3 sequences, about 10% occurring once. The sample holds a few counts of this clonotype. The CDR3 loop spans 14 amino acids. CDR1 and CDR2 (germline): SGHRS, YFSETQ. V was pared by 0 bases and J by 4 bases, with 8 bases between. The sequence was obtained from a human donor who donated a stem cell graft to a child with acute myeloid leukemia. The chain employs TRBV5-1 and TRBJ2-1; D gene unclear. The sequences come from PBMCs from the stem cell graft donor, collected from the stem cell graft. Written as DNA, the CDR3 is TGCGCCAGCAGCTTGGAGGCCCTATACAATGAGCAGTTCTTC. Translated, it gives CASSLEALYNEQFF.